The clone carrying this T cell receptor (beta chain) was seen only once. The same CDR3 is also encoded by other DNA sequences in this sample. The record originates from a study of blood T cell repertoires in COVID-19. Study-level information: Material from acute and convalescent COVID-19 was sourced from the United States, Italy and Spain. PBMCs, B-cell-depleted T cells, or T cells provided the cDNA or gDNA that made up the material.

How the authors handled the data: Using reference gene primer amplification, nucleated cell counts were estimated. Data came from immunoSEQ multiplex PCR; TCRdb stores just in-frame clones and leaves some out. V and J calls and clone size come straight from that table; D and trimming were deduced from the DNA. The sample lists tens of thousands of clones; 80% to 90% were seen once. The CDR3 sequence is 14 residues long. The J segment lost 4 bases and the V segment lost 5 bases, leaving 2 bases of the junction unmatched. Per the germline V gene, CDR1 is SNHLY and CDR2 is FYNNEI. This receptor was obtained from a human donor in a cohort sampled during active COVID-19. What was sequenced was peripheral blood. The rearrangement links TRBV2 to TRBJ2-1; 10 nucleotides align to TRBD2. The chain's CDR3 is CASSLAGGYNEQFF. CDR3 sequence (DNA): TGTGCCAGCAGTTTAGCGGGAGGTTACAATGAGCAGTTCTTC.